This T cell receptor (beta chain) comes out of a study of blood T cell repertoires in COVID-19. Study at large: Specimens from acute and convalescent COVID-19 originated in the United States, Italy and Spain.

CDR3 size: 18 residues. V gave up 5 bases and J gave up 4 bases; unmatched junction bases: 16. The germline V gene has CDR1 SGHDT and CDR2 YYEEEE. How the authors handled the data: Reference gene primer amplification in the assay estimated nucleated cell counts. Using immunoSEQ multiplex PCR, the repertoire was profiled, and TCRdb retains in-frame clones only, with some absent. The V and J calls and clone size were taken over from that table, and D and trimming were inferred from the DNA. The sample has about 45,000 clones, roughly 90% seen once. The sequenced sample was peripheral blood. The rearrangement joins TRBV5-6 to TRBJ2-7; 12 bases align to TRBD1. The TCR originated in a human donor in a cohort sampled during active COVID-19. The CDR3 loop reads CASSRVGGQGASVYEQYF. The CDR3, as DNA: TGTGCCAGCAGTCGAGTTGGGGGACAGGGGGCTTCGGTGTACGAGCAGTACTTC. Combining the CDR3 with reference TRBV5-6 and TRBJ2-7 gives the whole variable domain DAGVTQSPTHLIKTRGQQVTLRCSPKSGHDTVSWYQQALGQGPQFIFQYYEEEERQRGNFPDRFSGHQFPNYSSELNVNALLLGDSALYLCASSRVGGQGASVYEQYFGPGTRLTVT.